This T cell receptor beta chain stems from a study of blood T cell repertoires in COVID-19. This table comes from immunoSEQ multiplex PCR, and its TCRdb copy is limited to in-frame clones, with some not included. The sample contains some 340,000 clones, 85% to 95% of which appear only once. Trimming left V 5 bases short and J 7 bases short, with 20 bases between. The V gene's germline CDR1 is MNHEY and CDR2 SVGAGI. This CDR3 spans 15 amino acids. Sequenced input: PBMCs or T cells enriched from blood (not recorded which). This receptor was identified in a woman aged 30 to 39 who had been exposed to COVID-19. The V gene is TRBV6-5, the J gene TRBJ1-2, with D perhaps TRBD1 (5 bases). DNA for the CDR3: TGTGCCAGCAGTCTAAGCAGGCTTGCAAGGGGTGGCTACACCTTC. This codes for CASSLSRLARGGYTF.